The 20 T cell receptor beta chains below all came from one sample that was sequenced in a study of monozygotic twins with inflammatory bowel disease (dated by TCRdb to between 2019 and 2020). The method was 5' RACE. The run used an Illumina HiSeq 2500. Following reprocessing of the reads by TCRdb, the data hold one row per CDR3 protein sequence and no DNA is available. The sample table records around 410,000 distinct CDR3 sequences. More than 2% of the sample goes to the ten largest clones. The sequenced sample was blood. Source of these receptors: a human donor with ulcerative colitis or Crohn's disease, or a healthy co-twin of an affected twin (not recorded which).

This chain connects TRBV29-1 to TRBJ1-2. This CDR3 comprises 13 residues. The germline CDR1 and CDR2 sequences are SQVTM and ANQGSEA. The CDR3 is CSVEKEWSYGYTF.

The chain employs TRBV20-1 and TRBJ1-2; absent DNA, TCRdb's TRBD1 call cannot be checked. This CDR3 has 14 amino acids. Germline CDR1 is DFQATT and CDR2 is SNEGSKA (reference sequence). The CDR3 reads CSGRGRFVSYGYTF.

This rearrangement joins TRBV7-2 to TRBJ2-7; TCRdb calls TRBD1, which cannot be checked without DNA. The CDR3 has 14 residues. Germline CDR1 SGHTA, CDR2 FQGNSA. The CDR3 reads CASRRDRGLYEQYF. Based on the CDR3 plus reference TRBV7-2 and TRBJ2-7, the full variable domain is GAGVSQSPSNKVTEKGKDVELRCDPISGHTALYWYRQSLGQGLEFLIYFQGNSAPDKSGLPSDRFSAERTGGSVSTLTIQRTQQEDSAVYLCASRRDRGLYEQYFGPGTRLTVT.

This chain uses TRBV6-1 with TRBJ2-2; TCRdb reports TRBD2, a call that lacks DNA to check it against. This CDR3 contains 14 residues. CDR1 MNHNS and CDR2 SASEGT come from the germline V gene. CDR3 protein: CASTSAVLGGELFF.

The V gene is TRBV11-2, the J gene TRBJ1-6. Germline V lookup: CDR1 SGHAT, CDR2 FQNNGV. The CDR3 consists of 16 residues. The CDR3 here is CASSPKRGSGGSPLHF.

The chain links TRBV5-8 to TRBJ1-5. The CDR3 spans 14 residues. In germline, CDR1 is SGHTS, CDR2 YDEGEE. CDR3 loop: CASSTYGSNQPQHF.

The rearrangement joins TRBV18 to TRBJ1-6; TCRdb returns TRBD1, unconfirmable since there is no DNA. This CDR3 region has 17 residues. The germline gives CDR1 KGHSH, CDR2 LQKENI. This chain's CDR3 is CASSPPRQGLKNSPLHF.

The chain carries TRBV20-1 and TRBJ2-3; TCRdb picks TRBD1, but there is no DNA to check that call. CDR3 length: 17 amino acids. Germline V CDR1 and CDR2: DFQATT, SNEGSKA (reference sequence). The CDR3 region is CSASHATDRDYTDTQYF.

The V gene is TRBV7-9, the J gene TRBJ1-1; there is no DNA to check the TCRdb D call of TRBD1. CDR3 length: 13 residues. Germline V lookup: CDR1 SEHNR, CDR2 FQNEAQ (reference sequence). The CDR3 region is CASKTTANTEAFF.

The CDR3 region is CASSLIPHEQYF. The genes are TRBV12-3 or TRBV12-4 and TRBJ2-7. The CDR3 is made up of 12 amino acids.

The chain employs TRBV29-1 and TRBJ2-7; lacking DNA, the TRBD2 call made by TCRdb goes unchecked. The CDR3 covers 14 residues. The germline V gene has CDR1 SQVTM and CDR2 ANQGSEA. Here the CDR3 reads CSVLGDPAPYEQYF.

This chain joins TRBV20-1 and TRBJ2-2; the TCRdb D gene call, TRBD2, has no DNA to confirm it. Germline V gene data show CDR1 as DFQATT and CDR2 as SNEGSKA (reference sequence). CDR3 length: 14 amino acids. Here the CDR3 reads CSAFSGGNTGELFF.

This chain connects TRBV7-2 to TRBJ2-5; TCRdb's D call, TRBD1, is unchecked because there is no DNA. The CDR3 sequence is 15 residues long. Germline-derived CDR1 and CDR2 are SGHTA and FQGNSA. CDR3 region: CASSLAAGQGETQYF.

The rearrangement links TRBV29-1 to TRBJ2-1; lacking DNA, the TRBD2 call made by TCRdb goes unchecked. Germline assignment: CDR1 SQVTM and CDR2 ANQGSEA. The CDR3 is 15 residues long. The CDR3 spells CSVGGEASVYNEQFF.

The chain recombines TRBV20-1 with TRBJ1-2; TCRdb's D call, TRBD1, is unchecked because there is no DNA. This CDR3 contains 16 residues. Germline loops: CDR1 DFQATT, CDR2 SNEGSKA (reference sequence). The CDR3 reads CSARGVTGDQAYGYTF.

This rearrangement joins TRBV12-3 or TRBV12-4 to TRBJ2-7. This CDR3 spans 14 amino acids. This CDR3 is CASSADEGTYEQYF.

The V and J genes are TRBV6-1 and TRBJ2-5; TCRdb's D call of TRBD2 is untestable without DNA. Germline assignment: CDR1 MNHNS and CDR2 SASEGT. This CDR3 comprises 16 residues. Here the CDR3 reads CASRKGVAGAQETQYF.

This rearrangement joins TRBV20-1 to TRBJ1-4. The V gene's germline CDR1 is DFQATT and CDR2 SNEGSKA (reference sequence). The CDR3 has 11 amino acids. CDR3 protein: CSARVGEKLFF.

This chain uses TRBV7-2 with TRBJ1-4; lacking DNA, the TRBD1 call made by TCRdb goes unchecked. Per the germline V gene, CDR1 is SGHTA and CDR2 is FQGNSA. The CDR3 consists of 15 residues. The CDR3 sequence: CASSLFLREGEKLFF.

The chain recombines TRBV7-9 with TRBJ1-5; TCRdb gives TRBD1 as the D gene, but with no DNA this cannot be confirmed. Germline V gives CDR1 SEHNR, CDR2 FQNEAQ (reference sequence). The CDR3 contains 14 residues. The CDR3 here is CASSARDAPRAQHF.